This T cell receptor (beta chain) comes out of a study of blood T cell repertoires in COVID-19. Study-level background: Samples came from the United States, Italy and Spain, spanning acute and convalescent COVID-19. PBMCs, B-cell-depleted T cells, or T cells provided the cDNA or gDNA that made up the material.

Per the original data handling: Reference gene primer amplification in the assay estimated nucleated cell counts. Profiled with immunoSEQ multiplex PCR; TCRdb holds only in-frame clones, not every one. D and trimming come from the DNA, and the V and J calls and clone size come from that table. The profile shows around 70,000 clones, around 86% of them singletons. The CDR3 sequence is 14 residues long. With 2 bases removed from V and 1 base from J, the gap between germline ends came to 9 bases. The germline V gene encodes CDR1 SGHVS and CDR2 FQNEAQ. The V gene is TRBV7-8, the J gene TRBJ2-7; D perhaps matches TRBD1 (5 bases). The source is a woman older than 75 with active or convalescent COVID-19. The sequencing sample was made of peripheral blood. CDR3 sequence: CASSLLQASYEQYF. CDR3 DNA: TGTGCCAGCAGCTTACTACAGGCGTCCTACGAGCAGTACTTC.